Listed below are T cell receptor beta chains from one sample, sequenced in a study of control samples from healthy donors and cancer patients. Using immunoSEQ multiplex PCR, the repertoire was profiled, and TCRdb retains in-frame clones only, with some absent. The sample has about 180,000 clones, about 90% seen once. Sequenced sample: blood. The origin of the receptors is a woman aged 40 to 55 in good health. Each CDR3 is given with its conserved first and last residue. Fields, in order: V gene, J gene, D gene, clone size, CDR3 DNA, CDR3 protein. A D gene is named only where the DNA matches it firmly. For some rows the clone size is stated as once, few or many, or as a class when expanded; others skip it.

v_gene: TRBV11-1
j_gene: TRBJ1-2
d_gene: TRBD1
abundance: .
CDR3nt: TGTGCCAGCAGCGGCAGGGGGCGGAACTATGGCTACACCTTC
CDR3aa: CASSGRGRNYGYTF

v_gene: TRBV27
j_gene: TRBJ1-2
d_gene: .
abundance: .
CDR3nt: TGTGCCAGCAGTTTCGGGCCAACCGCCGGGGGCTACACCTTC
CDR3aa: CASSFGPTAGGYTF

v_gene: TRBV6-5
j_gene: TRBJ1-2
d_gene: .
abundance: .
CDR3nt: TGTGCCAGCAGTTACTCTTCCGGCCTCGCTAACTATGGCTACACCTTC
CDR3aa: CASSYSSGLANYGYTF

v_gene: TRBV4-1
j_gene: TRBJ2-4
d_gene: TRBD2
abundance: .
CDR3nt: TGCGCCAGCAGCCAAGCCGGGGGGAATCTAGCCAAAAACATTCAGTACTTC
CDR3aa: CASSQAGGNLAKNIQYF

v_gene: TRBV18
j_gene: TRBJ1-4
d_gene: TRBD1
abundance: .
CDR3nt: TGTGCCAGCTCACCGCAAGACAGGGTAGAAGAAAAACTGTTTTTT
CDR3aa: CASSPQDRVEEKLFF

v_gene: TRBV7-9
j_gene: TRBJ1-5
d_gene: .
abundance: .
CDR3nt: TGTGCCAGCAGCTTAGCGGGGGCAGGGAATCAGCCCCAGCATTTT
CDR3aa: CASSLAGAGNQPQHF

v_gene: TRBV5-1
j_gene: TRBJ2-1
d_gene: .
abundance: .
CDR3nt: TGCGCCAGCAGCTTGGTAGCTGTAGTCTACAATGAGCAGTTCTTC
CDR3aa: CASSLVAVVYNEQFF

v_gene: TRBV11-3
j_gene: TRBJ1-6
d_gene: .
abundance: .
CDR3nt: TGTGCCAGCAGCCCGCGCCCCGGATCACCCCTCCACTTT
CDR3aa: CASSPRPGSPLHF

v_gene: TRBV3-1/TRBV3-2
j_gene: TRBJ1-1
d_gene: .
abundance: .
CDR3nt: TGTGCCAGCAGCCCTGACAGAATGAACACTGAAGCTTTCTTT
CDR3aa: CASSPDRMNTEAFF

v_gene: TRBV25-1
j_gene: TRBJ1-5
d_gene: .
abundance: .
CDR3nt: TGTGCCAGCAGTGTTGGGGTCGGTCAGCCCCAGCATTTT
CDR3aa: CASSVGVGQPQHF

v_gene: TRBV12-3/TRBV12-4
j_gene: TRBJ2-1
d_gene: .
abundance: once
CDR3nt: TGTGCCAGCAGGGCAGTGACGAACAATGAGCAGTTCTTC
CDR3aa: CASRAVTNNEQFF

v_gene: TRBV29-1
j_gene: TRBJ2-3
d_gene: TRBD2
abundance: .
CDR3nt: TGCAGCGTTGGCGGGAGGGCGGATACGCAGTATTTT
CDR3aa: CSVGGRADTQYF

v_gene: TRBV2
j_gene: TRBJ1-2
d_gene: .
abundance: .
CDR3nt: TGTGCCAGCAGTGACTTGGTGGGCGGCTACACCTTC
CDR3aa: CASSDLVGGYTF

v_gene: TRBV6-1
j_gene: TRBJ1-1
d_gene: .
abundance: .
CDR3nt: TGTGCCAGCAGTGAAGCTACATGGATGAACACTGAAGCTTTCTTT
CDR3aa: CASSEATWMNTEAFF

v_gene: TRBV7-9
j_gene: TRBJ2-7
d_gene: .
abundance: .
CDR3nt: TGTGCCAGCAGCTTCAGGGCAACGCCCTACGAGCAGTACTTC
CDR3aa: CASSFRATPYEQYF

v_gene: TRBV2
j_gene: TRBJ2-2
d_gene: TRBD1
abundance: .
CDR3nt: TGTGCCAGCGAACAGGGGGTCACCGGGGAGCTGTTTTTT
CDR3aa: CASEQGVTGELFF

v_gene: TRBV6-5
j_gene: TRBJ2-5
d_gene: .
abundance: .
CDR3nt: TGTGCCAGCAGCCGTAGCCTGGAGCCGCAAGAGACCCAGTACTTC
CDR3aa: CASSRSLEPQETQYF

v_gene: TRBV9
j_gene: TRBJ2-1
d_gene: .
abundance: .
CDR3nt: TGTGCCAGCAGCGTAGCGGACTTCAATGAGCAGTTCTTC
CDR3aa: CASSVADFNEQFF

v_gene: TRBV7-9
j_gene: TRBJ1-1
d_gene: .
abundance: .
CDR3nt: TGTGCCAGCAGCAGATCCCAGGGGATGAACACTGAAGCTTTCTTT
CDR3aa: CASSRSQGMNTEAFF

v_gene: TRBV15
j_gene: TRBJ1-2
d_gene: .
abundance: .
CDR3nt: TGTGCCACCAGCAGAGATGAAGGGGCCTATGGCTACACCTTC
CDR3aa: CATSRDEGAYGYTF

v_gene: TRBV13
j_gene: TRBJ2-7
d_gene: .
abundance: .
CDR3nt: TGTGCCAGCAGCTCGCTACCTTTGGGTTACGACTCCTACGAGCAGTACTTC
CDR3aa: CASSSLPLGYDSYEQYF

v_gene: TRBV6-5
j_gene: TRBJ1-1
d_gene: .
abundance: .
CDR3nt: TGTGCCAGCAGTTCCCGTCGGGGCCTTGAAGCTTTCTTT
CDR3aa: CASSSRRGLEAFF

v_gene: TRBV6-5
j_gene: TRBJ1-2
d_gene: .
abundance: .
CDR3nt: TGTGCCAGCAAGCAGCCGGGGGGGGCCTATGGCTACACCTTC
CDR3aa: CASKQPGGAYGYTF

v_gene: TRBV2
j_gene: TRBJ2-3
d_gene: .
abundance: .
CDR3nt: TGTGCCAGCAGTGGGAGGTCAGGGGGCACAGATACGCAGTATTTT
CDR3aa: CASSGRSGGTDTQYF

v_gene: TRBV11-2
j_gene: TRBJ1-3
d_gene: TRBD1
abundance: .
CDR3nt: TGTGCCAGCAGCTTAAGTGAGACAGGGACTGGAAACACCATATATTTT
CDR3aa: CASSLSETGTGNTIYF

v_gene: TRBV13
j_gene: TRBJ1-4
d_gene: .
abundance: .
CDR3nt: TGTGCCAGCAGCTCTAGACCGGGCCGGAATGAAAAACTGTTTTTT
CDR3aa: CASSSRPGRNEKLFF

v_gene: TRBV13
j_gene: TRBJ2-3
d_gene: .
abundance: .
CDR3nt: TGTGCCAGCAGCTTAACTTCGTACGGGCTCGAGTTAACAGATACGCAGTATTTT
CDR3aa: CASSLTSYGLELTDTQYF

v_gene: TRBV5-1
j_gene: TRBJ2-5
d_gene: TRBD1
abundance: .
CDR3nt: TGCGCCAGCAGTCCCACAGGGGGCGAGACCCAGTACTTC
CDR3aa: CASSPTGGETQYF

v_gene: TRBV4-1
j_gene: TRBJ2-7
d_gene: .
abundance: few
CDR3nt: TGCGCCAGCAGCCTCGACAACTACGAGCAGTACTTC
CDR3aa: CASSLDNYEQYF

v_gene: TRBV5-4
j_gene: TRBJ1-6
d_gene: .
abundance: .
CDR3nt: TGTGCCAGCTCTTTAGGGGGAGCGGATAATTCACCCCTCCACTTT
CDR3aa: CASSLGGADNSPLHF